Described below is a single T cell receptor (beta chain) sequence and its context. This clone was picked up a small number of times. The antigen this receptor binds is unknown. The sample holds no much larger clone one base away, and base qualities are not on file. The library was built by means of the immunoSEQ multiplex PCR assay. For TCR sequencing, RNA was extracted from every sample and reverse transcribed into cDNA to serve as template. First-strand cDNA was synthesized using SuperScript III with a 2:1 mix of oligo-dT and random hexamers. A synthetic immune receptor repertoire was used to gauge amplification bias, and whatever bias remained was removed computationally. The authors processed their data as follows. Raw reads were preprocessed to remove errors, and CDR3 was defined by IMGT conventions from the conserved cysteine to phenylalanine. Clonality was computed by normalizing Shannon entropy by log2 of the number of productive unique TCRs and subtracting the result from 1. Scalp TCRbeta sequences were cross-referenced with sorted blood CD4 and CD8 repertoires so that the CD4 or CD8 identity of scalp clones could be inferred. Sourced from immuneACCESS, this table was stored by TCRdb with only in-frame sequences that have V and J called. A share of the clones is absent; for the studies checked, an unresolved V gene accounts for under half, and the remainder has no known explanation. V and J calls and clone size are copied from that table; D and trimming were computed from the DNA. The sample profile shows some 120,000 clones; approximately 58% of them were found once. The ten largest clones take up roughly 4.8% of the sample.

The sample's time point label is to be understood as: baseline before oral tofacitinib. From alopecia areata patients, peripheral blood was collected along with lesional scalp punch biopsies. After PBMCs were isolated by density centrifugation and stained for CD3, CD4 and CD8, a FACSAria was used to sort CD4+ and CD8+ T cells. This specimen comes from a study of CD8+ T cells in alopecia areata (dated by TCRdb to about 2018). Notes on the research overall: The treated patients took part in an open-label pilot trial in which moderate-to-severe alopecia areata was treated with oral tofacitinib at 5 to 10 mg twice daily. Patients received tofacitinib for 6 to 18 months and were then followed off drug for 6 months to check for delayed response and recurrence. Tofacitinib-treated patients had biopsies at baseline and at 4 and 24 weeks of treatment, with a later scalp biopsy in several patients. High-throughput TCRbeta sequencing was used to examine T cell clonal expansion in alopecia areata in both the C3H/HeJ mouse model and human patients. Scalp tissue and sorted CD4+ and CD8+ peripheral blood T cells from patchy and totalis/universalis alopecia areata patients and from healthy controls were covered by human TCRbeta sequencing. Scalp clonality was compared among normal scalp (n=4), patchy alopecia areata scalp (n=8), and alopecia totalis/universalis scalp (n=8). TCRbeta CDR3 regions were amplified by immunoSEQ multiplex PCR using 35 Vbeta forward and 13 Jbeta reverse primers. RNA was obtained with the PAXgene miRNA kit for fixed scalp, the miRNeasy kit for PBMCs, and the RNeasy kit for mouse skin.

Beyond this particular receptor, the publication reports: Resident alphabeta T cells in normal human skin are also sequenced, complicating scalp TCR repertoire analysis, unlike mouse skin dominated by gammadelta T cells. Shared TCR sequences between patients were less evident than in mice, which may be partly attributable to HLA diversity in the patient population. Higher clonality and more expanded CD8+ clones were observed in lesional scalp than in normal scalp, particularly in alopecia totalis/universalis, a finding suggestive of antigenic drive.

The CDR3 runs 15 residues from the cysteine to the phenylalanine. The entry retains the CDR3 DNA only, 45 bases that are in frame from base 1. Trimming takes 3 bases from V and 3 bases from J, and the germline ends sit 12 bases apart. The germline V gene provides CDR1 SGHRS and CDR2 YFSETQ. The chain is made from TRBV5-1 and TRBJ2-2, and perhaps TRBD1 as D gene, on 5 matching bases. The sequencing used CD4+ T cells sorted from blood, collected at week 0. This TCR came from a human donor with alopecia areata. The sequenced DNA: TGCGCCAGCAGCTACGGACATGGAGACACCGGGGAGCTGTTTTTT. It is translated as CASSYGHGDTGELFF. Extended through the reference TRBV5-1 and TRBJ2-2 proteins, this CDR3 yields the full variable domain: KAGVTQTPRYLIKTRGQQVTLSCSPISGHRSVSWYQQTPGQGLQFLFEYFSETQRNKGNFPGRFSGRQFSNSRSEMNVSTLELGDSALYLCASSYGHGDTGELFFGEGSRLTVL.